This T cell receptor (beta chain) derives from a study of blood T cell repertoires in COVID-19. Overall study context: Sources were T cells, B-cell-depleted T cells, or PBMCs; the material itself was cDNA or gDNA.

Germline lookup yields CDR1 MNHNS and CDR2 SASEGT. CDR3 size: 11 residues. The table came from immunoSEQ multiplex PCR; TCRdb's copy has only in-frame clones and leaves some out. The data contain around 300,000 clones, 85% of them singletons. Of note for this clone: A read error may produce the germline difference seen at one junction end.

Sequences were obtained from PBMCs or T cells enriched from blood (not recorded which). The sequence came from a woman between 50 and 59 years old who had recovered from COVID-19. This sequence joins TRBV6-1 and TRBJ2-1; D may be TRBD1 or TRBD2 (6 bases each). The CDR3 reads CASGEGGVQFF. The CDR3 nucleotides read TGTGCCAGCGGTGAGGGGGGTGTGCAGTTCTTC.